The clone carrying this TCR beta chain has ten or more counts. The data originate from a study of early T cells in non-severe SARS-CoV-2 infection. TCRdb itself ran the 5' RACE reads through MiXCR, one entry per CDR3 protein. Among fewer than 30,000 distinct CDR3 sequences listed, roughly 5.6% were seen once. Germline V lookup: CDR1 SGHKS, CDR2 YYEKEE (reference sequence). The CDR3 is made up of 13 amino acids. V was clipped by 0 bases and J by 5 bases, with 8 bases between them. The receptor was derived from an adult who was a healthcare worker with PCR-confirmed SARS-CoV-2 infection or an uninfected control (not recorded which). The V call is TRBV5-5, the J call TRBJ1-1; D not resolved. The source material was whole blood. In DNA, the CDR3 is TGTGCCAGCAGCTTGGAAAGGAAAACTGAAGCTTTCTTT. Its protein is CASSLERKTEAFF.